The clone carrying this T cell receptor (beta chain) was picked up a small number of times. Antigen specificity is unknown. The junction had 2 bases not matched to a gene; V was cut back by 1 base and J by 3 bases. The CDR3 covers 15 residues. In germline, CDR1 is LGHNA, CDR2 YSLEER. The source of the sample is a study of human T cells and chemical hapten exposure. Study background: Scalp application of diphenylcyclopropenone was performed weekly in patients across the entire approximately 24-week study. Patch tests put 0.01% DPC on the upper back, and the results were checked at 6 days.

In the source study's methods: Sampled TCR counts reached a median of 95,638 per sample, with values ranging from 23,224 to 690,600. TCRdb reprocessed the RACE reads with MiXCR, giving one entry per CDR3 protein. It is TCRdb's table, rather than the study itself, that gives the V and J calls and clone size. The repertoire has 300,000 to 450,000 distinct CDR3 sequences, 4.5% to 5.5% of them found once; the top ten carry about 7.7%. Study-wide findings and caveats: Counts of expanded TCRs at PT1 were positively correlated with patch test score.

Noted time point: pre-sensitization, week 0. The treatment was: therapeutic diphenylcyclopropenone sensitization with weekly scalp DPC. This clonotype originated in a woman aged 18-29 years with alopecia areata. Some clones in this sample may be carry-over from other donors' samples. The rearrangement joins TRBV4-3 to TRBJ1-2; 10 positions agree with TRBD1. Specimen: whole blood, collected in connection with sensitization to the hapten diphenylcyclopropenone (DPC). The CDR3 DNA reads TGCGCCAGCAGCCAAGGGACAGGGGGATACTATGGCTACACCTTC. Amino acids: CASSQGTGGYYGYTF.